Listed below are T cell receptor beta chains from one sample, sequenced in a study of cytomegalovirus exposure and HLA in healthy donors. Only in-frame clones appear in the TCRdb table, and some are missing; sequencing was by immunoSEQ multiplex PCR. This sample has more than 80,000 clones, with about 78% found just once. The material sequenced was PBMCs. Source of these receptors: a man younger than 30 in good health and CMV-seropositive. The CDR3 runs from the conserved cysteine through the conserved F or W. Each record gives: V gene, J gene, D gene, CDR3 protein. The D gene is left open where the match is weak.

TRBV6-6	TRBJ1-2	TRBD1	CATYRHGDRDPSGYTF
TRBV9	TRBJ2-7	-	CASSAGSPGYEQYF
TRBV4-1	TRBJ1-3	-	CASSPWGGGSGNTIYF
TRBV28	TRBJ2-5	-	CASSFGDRQETQYF
TRBV6-5	TRBJ2-7	-	CASSYSQASYEQYF
TRBV7-8	TRBJ2-1	-	CASSHLGGLLGFDEQFF
TRBV6-5	TRBJ2-7	-	CASRELASYEQYF
TRBV6-5	TRBJ1-1	-	CASSYSLTAPAEAFF
TRBV6-1	TRBJ2-3	TRBD2	CASSEGTGGADTQYF
TRBV6-5	TRBJ1-1	-	CASSETVNTEAFF
TRBV6-1	TRBJ1-2	TRBD1	CASSVARDRGLGYTF
TRBV27	TRBJ1-4	-	CASSPVHLYEKLFF
TRBV9	TRBJ1-1	-	CASSGGGGTEAFF
TRBV29-1	TRBJ1-2	TRBD1	CSVHPRDSYGYTF
TRBV6-1	TRBJ1-6	TRBD1	CASTQDRDNSPLHF
TRBV5-1	TRBJ2-7	TRBD1	CASKEQGVMEEQYF
TRBV6-7	TRBJ2-7	TRBD2	CASSLAGGNYEQYF
TRBV29-1	TRBJ2-1	TRBD1	CSVTTGQGWGEQFF
TRBV5-4	TRBJ2-5	-	CASTDGSQETQYF
TRBV10-2	TRBJ2-7	-	CASSEPKQVQYF
TRBV4-1	TRBJ2-3	-	CASSQVNQITDTQYF
TRBV28	TRBJ1-5	-	CASSSISIGNQPQHF
TRBV5-1	TRBJ1-5	TRBD1	CASSLDRAQPQHF
TRBV7-7	TRBJ2-1	-	CASSLSTSREQFF
TRBV7-8	TRBJ2-7	-	CASSRGRRALAPIYEQYF
TRBV9	TRBJ2-1	-	CASSVYSGEQFF
TRBV29-1	TRBJ2-5	-	CSSLGAGETQYF
TRBV4-1	TRBJ1-2	-	CASSQGEQVSYGYTF
TRBV19	TRBJ1-5	TRBD1	CASNKGQGPLAQHF
TRBV19	TRBJ2-7	TRBD2	CASAGGLGYEQYF
TRBV28	TRBJ1-1	-	CASSLFPTAGPEAFF
TRBV12-5	TRBJ2-2	TRBD2	CASGLVLPLAGGPRTGELFF
TRBV9	TRBJ2-5	TRBD2	CASSVGTSGSETQYF
TRBV9	TRBJ1-5	-	CASSERDIYQPQHF
TRBV6-5	TRBJ1-1	-	CASSPPIKNTEAFF
TRBV28	TRBJ1-1	-	CASRREPSTEAFF
TRBV6-1	TRBJ2-1	-	CASRQLALKFF
TRBV18	TRBJ2-7	TRBD1	CASSQGPGGSYEQYF
TRBV11-2	TRBJ2-7	-	CASSLAGVGSYEQYF
TRBV27	TRBJ2-1	-	CASSLPGDEQFF
TRBV11-2	TRBJ1-1	-	CASSLDLSGSEAFF
TRBV21-1	TRBJ2-7	-	CASSPTELGSYEQYF
TRBV27	TRBJ2-5	-	CASKERRGETQYF
TRBV7-9	TRBJ2-5	TRBD2	CASSAGLADQETQYF
TRBV28	TRBJ2-7	-	CASSRYEQYF
TRBV10-2	TRBJ1-1	-	CASRDYKNTEAFF
TRBV6-1	TRBJ2-3	-	CASSDLSGADTQYF
TRBV6-5	TRBJ1-3	-	CASRSMGGTIYF
TRBV2	TRBJ2-7	TRBD1	CASIFDRDNEQYF